A single sample gave rise to the 31 T cell receptor beta chains below, sequenced in a study of OX40 agonist ivuxolimab in advanced cancers. The method was immunoSEQ multiplex PCR; TCRdb's version includes in-frame clones alone and lacks a portion of them. The table has some 60,000 clones, 85% seen once; the top ten hold approximately 3.6%. Material: CD4+ or CD8+ T cells sorted from blood, obtained in a trial of the OX40 agonist ivuxolimab. These receptors all come from an adult with an advanced solid tumor such as melanoma, head and neck, liver or kidney cancer.

This chain connects TRBV30 to TRBJ2-1; no clear D. Trimming removed 5 bases at V and 0 bases at J, with 14 bases between. The CDR3 has 15 amino acids. Looked up from germline, CDR1 is GTSNPN and CDR2 is SVGIG (reference sequence). DNA for the CDR3: TGTGCCTGGGGCAATCTAGGAAGCTCCTACAATGAGCAGTTCTTC. Its protein is CAWGNLGSSYNEQFF.

This clone counts as medium-sized. CDR3 residues: CAISSTPSGVSYEQYF. The CDR3, as DNA: TGTGCCATCAGTTCCACCCCTAGCGGAGTCTCCTACGAGCAGTACTTC. This chain joins TRBV10-3 and TRBJ2-7; 7 nucleotides match TRBD2. The junction had 10 bases not matched to a gene; V was cut back by 5 bases and J by 0 bases. The CDR3 is 16 amino acids. The germline V gene encodes CDR1 ENHRY and CDR2 SYGVKD.

The chain recombines TRBV28 with TRBJ2-7; D call uncertain. The CDR3 spans 12 residues. V lost 4 bases to trimming and J lost 1 base, with 5 bases between them. The V gene's germline CDR1 is MDHEN and CDR2 SYDVKM. The CDR3 region is CASSSVSYEQYF. CDR3 nucleotides: TGTGCCAGCAGTTCGGTTTCCTACGAGCAGTACTTC.

V usage is TRBV29-1 and J usage is TRBJ2-3; TRBD2 matches at 9 bases. Per germline, CDR1 SQVTM and CDR2 ANQGSEA. The CDR3 sequence is 15 residues long. Trimming removed 7 bases from V and 0 bases from J; junction bases left unmatched: 8. The CDR3 loop is CSATGGGASTDTQYF. DNA of the CDR3: TGCAGCGCCACCGGCGGGGGGGCTAGCACAGATACGCAGTATTTT.

The rearrangement uses TRBV11-2 and TRBJ2-2; D is undetermined. This CDR3 has 13 residues. Germline CDR1 reads SGHAT; CDR2 reads FQNNGV. V lost 5 bases to trimming and J lost 7 bases, with 11 bases between them. CDR3 sequence (DNA): TGTGCCAGCAGCCTCCAAGTCCTCGGGGAGCTGTTTTTT. Residues: CASSLQVLGELFF.

The chain recombines TRBV28 with TRBJ2-7; D assignment may be TRBD1 or TRBD2 (5 bases each). The CDR3 is 16 amino acids. The V gene's germline CDR1 is MDHEN and CDR2 SYDVKM. With 9 bases removed from V and 3 bases from J, the gap between germline ends came to 24 bases. CDR3 residues: CARPPCPGQGIYEQYF. The CDR3 DNA reads as TGTGCCAGACCCCCATGCCCGGGGCAGGGAATCTACGAGCAGTACTTC.

The chain joins TRBV7-3 to TRBJ1-5; unclear D gene. CDR1 and CDR2 from the germline V gene are SGHTA and FQGTGA. With 2 bases removed from V and 4 bases from J, the gap between germline ends came to 6 bases. CDR3 size: 13 residues. The CDR3 nucleotides read TGTGCCAGCAGCTTATCACAGAATCAGCCCCAGCATTTT. Protein: CASSLSQNQPQHF.

V is TRBV11-2 and J is TRBJ1-1; D ambiguous. V shed 1 base and J shed 5 bases, with 5 bases lying between them. CDR3 size: 12 residues. Germline loops: CDR1 SGHAT, CDR2 FQNNGV. The chain's CDR3 is CASSLVWTEAFF. The CDR3 coding sequence is TGTGCCAGCAGCTTAGTATGGACTGAAGCTTTCTTT.

This chain links TRBV2 with TRBJ2-1; D gene unclear. The CDR3 is made up of 14 amino acids. CDR1 is SNHLY and CDR2 is FYNNEI in the germline V gene. The germline V and J ends were trimmed by 3 bases and 6 bases, with 12 bases remaining between them. The DNA of the CDR3 is TGTGCCAGCAGTGACCCCGCCCGCGGCAATGAGCAGTTCTTC. This translates into CASSDPARGNEQFF.

The chain couples TRBV28 to TRBJ2-4; D might be TRBD1 or TRBD2, each matching 5 bases. The CDR3 covers 14 residues. The germline gives CDR1 MDHEN, CDR2 SYDVKM. Trimming cost V 5 bases and J 0 bases, with 8 bases left between them. The CDR3 here is CASSGGLAKNIQYF. CDR3 nucleotide sequence: TGTGCCAGCAGTGGGGGTCTAGCCAAAAACATTCAGTACTTC.

The chain uses TRBV7-3 and TRBJ1-2, with 12 bases fitting TRBD1. V lost 5 bases, J lost 8 bases, and 6 bases stayed unmatched. This CDR3 is 14 amino acids long. CDR1 and CDR2 from the germline V gene are SGHTA and FQGTGA. The CDR3 DNA follows: TGTGCCAGCAGCATGGGACAGGGGGCGGACGGCTACACCTTC. Encoded protein: CASSMGQGADGYTF.

The chain uses TRBV2 and TRBJ2-2; TRBD1 is a possible D gene (6 bases). This CDR3 is built from 15 residues. Trimming cost V 6 bases and J 4 bases, with 15 bases left between them. Looked up from germline, CDR1 is SNHLY and CDR2 is FYNNEI. The CDR3 reads CASRAQGFGTGELFF. CDR3 sequence (DNA): TGTGCCAGCAGGGCCCAGGGGTTTGGCACCGGGGAGCTGTTTTTT.

The rearrangement uses TRBV7-3 and TRBJ2-7, with 8 bases aligning to TRBD1. Germline loops: CDR1 SGHTA, CDR2 FQGTGA. This CDR3 is built from 13 residues. The trim removed 5 bases at V and 3 bases at J, leaving 3 bases unmatched. The CDR3 sequence: CASSETGGYEQYF. Written as DNA, the CDR3 is TGTGCCAGCAGCGAAACAGGGGGCTACGAGCAGTACTTC.

This chain joins TRBV28 and TRBJ2-7; no clear D gene. The CDR3 runs 13 residues. V was trimmed by 5 bases and J by 0 bases, leaving 8 bases between them. The germline V gene encodes CDR1 MDHEN and CDR2 SYDVKM. The DNA of the CDR3 is TGTGCCAGCAGTCCCCCAAGCTCCTACGAGCAGTACTTC. Translation: CASSPPSSYEQYF.

The rearrangement uses TRBV7-9 and TRBJ2-3; D may correspond to TRBD1 or TRBD2 (5 bases each). The CDR3 is made up of 15 amino acids. V was trimmed by 9 bases and J by 0 bases, leaving 16 bases between them. Germline V gene sequence: CDR1 SEHNR, CDR2 FQNEAQ (reference sequence). The CDR3 spells CARGTGTLSTDTQYF. DNA of the CDR3: TGTGCCAGGGGAACCGGGACCTTAAGCACAGATACGCAGTATTTT.

This clone has a single count. The CDR3 loop reads CASSARTRSYEQYF. CDR3 DNA sequence: TGCGCCAGCAGCGCCCGGACCCGATCCTACGAGCAGTACTTC. The chain carries TRBV10-1 and TRBJ2-7; no clear D gene. V dropped 6 bases and J dropped 1 base, with 13 bases sitting between them. Per the germline V gene, CDR1 is WNHNN and CDR2 is SYGVQD (reference sequence). CDR3 length equals 14 residues.

The chain joins TRBV6-5 to TRBJ1-3, with TRBD1 as a possible D gene (6 bases). The germline gives CDR1 MNHEY, CDR2 SVGAGI. Trimming shortened V by 5 bases and J by 4 bases, and 9 bases separated the two germline ends. CDR3 length: 13 amino acids. DNA of the CDR3: TGTGCCAGCAGTGCAGGGGAAGGAAACACCATATATTTT. Residues: CASSAGEGNTIYF.

This clone is judged medium-sized. The chain is built from TRBV29-1 and TRBJ1-1, with D perhaps TRBD1 (6 bases). CDR3 length: 12 residues. The V end was cut by 3 bases, the J end by 6 bases, with 11 bases between. Germline V gene sequence: CDR1 SQVTM, CDR2 ANQGSEA. CDR3 residues: CSVDGQTAEAFF. The CDR3 region has the DNA TGCAGCGTTGATGGACAGACGGCTGAAGCTTTCTTT.

The rearrangement uses TRBV5-6 and TRBJ2-1; D is unclear. The CDR3 extends over 13 amino acids. Trimming pared 4 bases from V and 1 base from J, leaving 6 bases between. The germline CDR1 and CDR2 sequences are SGHDT and YYEEEE. This CDR3 reads CASSLGSYNEQFF. CDR3 DNA sequence: TGTGCCAGCAGCCTGGGTTCCTACAATGAGCAGTTCTTC.

The V call is TRBV10-3, the J call TRBJ2-1; D is unclear. V was trimmed by 3 bases and J by 10 bases, leaving 13 bases between them. Germline V lookup: CDR1 ENHRY, CDR2 SYGVKD. The CDR3 runs 13 residues. CDR3 in DNA: TGTGCCATCAGTGAAAGTAGTTTGTGGGAGCAGTTCTTC. Its translation is CAISESSLWEQFF.

The V call is TRBV28, the J call TRBJ1-3; 8 bases agree with TRBD1. The germline V gene has CDR1 MDHEN and CDR2 SYDVKM. Trimming cost V 3 bases and J 8 bases; bases outside gene matches: 6. There are 14 residues in the CDR3. Here the CDR3 reads CASSFRDRRHTIYF. CDR3 sequence (DNA): TGTGCCAGCAGTTTTCGGGACAGGAGACACACCATATATTTT.

The chain links TRBV2 to TRBJ2-7; TRBD1 matches at 7 bases. J gave up 6 bases and V 10 bases, and 18 bases lay outside the gene matches. Germline loops: CDR1 SNHLY, CDR2 FYNNEI. This CDR3 region has 15 residues. In DNA, the CDR3 is TGTGCCACCATTTTATACCCGGGACAGTCCGGCGAGCAGTACTTC. Its translation is CATILYPGQSGEQYF.

CDR3 sequence reads: CASSEVSFFSYEQYF. The CDR3 DNA is TGTGCCAGCAGTGAAGTATCGTTCTTTTCCTACGAGCAGTACTTC. The gene calls are TRBV2 and TRBJ2-7; D gene ambiguous. The CDR3 runs 15 residues. Trimming stripped 1 base from V and 1 base from J, with 11 bases between. Germline CDR1 is SNHLY and CDR2 is FYNNEI. The full variable domain, with the rest looked up from reference TRBV2 and TRBJ2-7, is EPEVTQTPSHQVTQMGQEVILRCVPISNHLYFYWYRQILGQKVEFLVSFYNNEISEKSEIFDDQFSVERPDGSNFTLKIRSTKLEDSAMYFCASSEVSFFSYEQYFGPGTRLTVT.

The CDR3 coding sequence is TGTGCCAGCAGTGAACGCGACAGGCCTAATTCACCCCTCCACTTT. It translates to CASSERDRPNSPLHF. The J gene is TRBJ1-6, the V gene TRBV6-1, with D possibly being TRBD1 (6 bases). This CDR3 has 15 residues. The germline V and J ends were trimmed by 2 bases and 6 bases, with 11 bases remaining between them. Germline assignment: CDR1 MNHNS and CDR2 SASEGT.

This clone turned up a few times. This chain connects TRBV28 to TRBJ1-5; TRBD1 agrees at 8 bases. Looked up from germline, CDR1 is MDHEN and CDR2 is SYDVKM. The CDR3 extends over 14 amino acids. J gave up 6 bases and V 6 bases, and 7 bases lay outside the gene matches. The CDR3 region is CASSQQGELQPQHF. In DNA, the CDR3 is TGTGCCAGCAGCCAACAGGGGGAGCTTCAGCCCCAGCATTTT.

V is TRBV4-1 and J is TRBJ2-7; 7 bases are shared with TRBD1. V shed 1 base, J shed 4 bases, and the junction held 7 bases outside the gene matches. Germline CDR1 MGHRA, CDR2 YSYEKL. The CDR3 extends over 15 amino acids. CDR3 in amino acids: CASSQAAGTAYEQYF. The CDR3 DNA reads TGCGCCAGCAGCCAAGCGGCCGGGACAGCTTACGAGCAGTACTTC.

This clone has just a few counts. V and J are TRBV4-1 and TRBJ1-3; tentatively, D is TRBD1 (5 bases). This CDR3 has 14 amino acids. Looked up from germline, CDR1 is MGHRA and CDR2 is YSYEKL. V lost 4 bases to trimming and J lost 2 bases, with 9 bases between them. CDR3 amino acids: CASSPWGAGNTIYF. In DNA, the CDR3 is TGCGCCAGCAGCCCCTGGGGGGCTGGAAACACCATATATTTT.

This sequence joins TRBV27 and TRBJ2-7, with D unclear. This CDR3 has 12 residues. Germline-derived CDR1 and CDR2 are MNHEY and SMNVEV (reference sequence). The germline V and J ends were trimmed by 3 bases and 5 bases, with 8 bases remaining between them. CDR3 protein: CASSFGLDEQYF. CDR3 bases: TGTGCCAGCAGTTTTGGGTTGGACGAGCAGTACTTC.

CDR3 sequence reads: CASAEAGGQETQYF. As DNA, the CDR3 is TGTGCCAGCGCCGAGGCGGGGGGCCAAGAGACCCAGTACTTC. The chain recombines TRBV28 with TRBJ2-5; 8 positions agree with TRBD2. Germline values: CDR1 MDHEN, CDR2 SYDVKM. V shed 8 bases and J 1 base; nucleotides not matched to a gene: 6. CDR3 length: 14 residues.

The chain is built from TRBV10-3 and TRBJ2-4; 9 nucleotides match TRBD2. With 2 bases clipped from V and 6 bases from J, the junction kept 8 bases outside the gene matches. CDR1 ENHRY and CDR2 SYGVKD come from the germline V gene. The CDR3 has 16 residues. The CDR3 region has the DNA TGTGCCATCAGTGAGGATAGCGGGAGTGCTGGAAACATTCAGTACTTC. Amino acid sequence: CAISEDSGSAGNIQYF.

V is TRBV20-1 and J is TRBJ2-7, with TRBD1 matching 7 bases. CDR1 DFQATT and CDR2 SNEGSKA come from the germline V gene (reference sequence). With V trimmed by 4 bases and J by 9 bases, 6 bases remained unmatched. The CDR3 length is 11 residues. For the CDR3, the DNA is TGCAGTGCTATAGGGACAGCTGGGCAGTACTTC. It codes for CSAIGTAGQYF.